These 8 T cell receptor beta chains share one sample of origin, sequenced in a study of control samples from healthy donors and cancer patients. Only in-frame clones appear in the TCRdb table, and some are missing; sequencing was by immunoSEQ multiplex PCR. The sample includes 95,000 to 150,000 clones, roughly 84% of them seen just once. Specimen: blood. The source of these receptors is a man aged 40-50 years in good health.

The chain is built from TRBV3-1 (or the pseudogene TRBV3-2) and TRBJ2-1; 8 nucleotides align to TRBD2. Germline CDR1 reads LGHDT; CDR2 reads YNNKEL (reference sequence). Losses at the gene ends were 1 base for V and 16 bases for J; bases not matched to a gene: 6. The CDR3 extends over 12 amino acids. CDR3 loop: CASSQGPGLVFF. CDR3 nucleotides: TGTGCCAGCAGCCAAGGGCCGGGACTAGTCTTCTTC.

The V and J genes are TRBV18 and TRBJ1-1; D might be TRBD1 (5 bases). The ends were cut back, 4 bases at V and 2 bases at J, with 8 bases in the middle. Germline values: CDR1 KGHSH, CDR2 LQKENI. The CDR3 runs 13 residues. The CDR3 DNA sequence: TGTGCCAGCTCACTCGACAGAAACACTGAAGCTTTCTTT. This gives the protein CASSLDRNTEAFF.

J is TRBJ1-1 and V is TRBV30, with TRBD1 as a possible D gene (6 bases). Germline assignment: CDR1 GTSNPN and CDR2 SVGIG (reference sequence). Trimming pared 8 bases from V and 0 bases from J, leaving 10 bases between. The CDR3 is 12 amino acids. The CDR3 DNA sequence: TGTGCCCGCCGGGACATGAACACTGAAGCTTTCTTT. The encoded protein is CARRDMNTEAFF.

This chain links TRBV24-1 with TRBJ2-5, with no clear D. Germline V gene sequence: CDR1 KGHDR, CDR2 SFDVKD. The CDR3 sequence is 17 residues long. V lost 3 bases and J lost 2, with 18 bases in between. Here the CDR3 DNA reads TGTGCCACCAGTGATAGTCAGGTCTCGCAGGCACAAGAGACCCAGTACTTC. It is translated as CATSDSQVSQAQETQYF.

V is TRBV2 and J is TRBJ2-7; D is uncertain. Germline CDR1 is SNHLY and CDR2 is FYNNEI. This CDR3 spans 15 amino acids. V was clipped by 10 bases and J by 0 bases, with 19 bases between them. The chain's CDR3 is CATMTETLSSYEQYF. Here the CDR3 DNA reads TGTGCCACGATGACCGAGACTCTAAGCTCCTACGAGCAGTACTTC.

This chain uses TRBV25-1 with TRBJ1-3, with no clear D. V shed 5 bases and J shed 2 bases, with 16 bases lying between them. Germline V gives CDR1 MGHDK, CDR2 SYGVNS. The CDR3 loop spans 16 amino acids. Here the CDR3 DNA reads TGTGCCAGCAGTCCGTCCCGGAAGGGAGCTGGAAACACCATATATTTT. Translated, it gives CASSPSRKGAGNTIYF.

The chain couples TRBV12-3 or TRBV12-4 to TRBJ1-2; 7 bases agree with TRBD1. The J segment lost 8 bases and the V segment lost 7 bases, leaving 7 bases of the junction unmatched. The CDR3 is 12 amino acids. In DNA, the CDR3 is TGTGCCAGCAATTACAGGGGCTGGGGCTACACCTTC. Translation: CASNYRGWGYTF.

This clone was detected a few times. This chain connects TRBV2 to TRBJ2-7; D is unclear. The CDR3 contains 13 residues. The ends were cut back, 2 bases at V and 6 bases at J, with 11 bases in the middle. Germline CDR1 is SNHLY and CDR2 is FYNNEI. This CDR3 reads CASSEMSNSEQYF. The CDR3 nucleotides are TGTGCCAGCAGTGAAATGTCGAACTCCGAGCAGTACTTC.